This T cell receptor beta chain was captured by sequencing in a study of cytomegalovirus exposure and HLA in healthy donors. Study-wide background: Earlier findings included 117 million unique TCR beta sequences obtained from around 180 million T cells. HLA-typed donors were the source of about 85 million unique TCRs, which an early data release held.

The CDR3 spans 15 residues. CDR1 SGHRS and CDR2 YFSETQ come from the germline V gene. V lost 8 bases, J lost 5 bases, and 14 bases stayed unmatched. This clone was seen just once. The PCR made use of 60 Vbeta and 13 Jbeta primers. Only in-frame clones appear in the TCRdb table, and some are missing; sequencing was by immunoSEQ multiplex PCR. This sample has roughly 120,000 clones, with roughly three fifths found just once. The genes are TRBV5-1 and TRBJ2-5, with 8 bases matching TRBD1. Sequenced sample: PBMCs. This clonotype was sampled from a woman in her forties in good health and CMV-seropositive. CDR3: CASILGTGRSETQYF. The DNA of the CDR3 is TGCGCCAGTATCCTCGGGACAGGTCGGTCGGAGACCCAGTACTTC.